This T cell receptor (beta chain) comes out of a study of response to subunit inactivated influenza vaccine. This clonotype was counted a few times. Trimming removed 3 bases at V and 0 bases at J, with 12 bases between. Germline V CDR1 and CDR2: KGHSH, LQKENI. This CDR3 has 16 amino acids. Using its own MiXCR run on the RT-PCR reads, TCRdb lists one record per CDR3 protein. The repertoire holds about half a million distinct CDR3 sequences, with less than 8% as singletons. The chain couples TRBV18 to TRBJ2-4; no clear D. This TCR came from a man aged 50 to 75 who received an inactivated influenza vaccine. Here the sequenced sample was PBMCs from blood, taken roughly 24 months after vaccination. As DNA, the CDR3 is TGTGCCAGCTCACCTCCAAGTATTGGAGCCAAAAACATTCAGTACTTC. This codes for CASSPPSIGAKNIQYF. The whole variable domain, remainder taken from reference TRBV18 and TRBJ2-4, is NAGVMQNPRHLVRRRGQEARLRCSPMKGHSHVYWYRQLPEEGLKFMVYLQKENIIDESGMPKERFSAEFPKEGPSILRIQQVVRGDSAAYFCASSPPSIGAKNIQYFGAGTRLSVL.